The subject of this entry is one T cell receptor (beta chain). The CDR3 runs to 16 residues. Germline V gene lookup returns CDR1 MNHEY and CDR2 SMNVEV (reference sequence). V lost 2 bases to trimming and J lost 5 bases; unmatched junction nucleotides: 11. The data were taken from a study of blood T cells in healthy people across ages. PCR was performed a second time for 7 to 11 cycles using a sample-barcoded 5' primer and a J-beta primer mix. TCRdb passed the 5' RACE reads through MiXCR, listing each CDR3 protein once. The sample lists almost 800,000 distinct CDR3 sequences; 58% were seen once. The V call is TRBV27, the J call TRBJ2-7; 8 positions match TRBD2. This clonotype was obtained from a young man in good health. Sequencing was performed on blood. The CDR3 DNA reads TGTGCCAGCAGTTTACTTCTGCGCGGGAGGCGAAACGAGCAGTACTTC. Amino acids: CASSLLLRGRRNEQYF.